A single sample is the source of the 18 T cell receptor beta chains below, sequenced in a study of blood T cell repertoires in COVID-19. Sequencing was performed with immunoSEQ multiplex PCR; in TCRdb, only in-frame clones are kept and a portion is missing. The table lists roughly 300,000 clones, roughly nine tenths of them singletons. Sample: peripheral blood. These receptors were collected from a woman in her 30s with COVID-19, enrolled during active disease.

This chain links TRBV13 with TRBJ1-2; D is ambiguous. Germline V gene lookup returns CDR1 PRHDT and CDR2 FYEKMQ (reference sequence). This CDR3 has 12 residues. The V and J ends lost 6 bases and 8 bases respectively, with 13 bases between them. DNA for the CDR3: TGTGCCAGCAGTTACCCACGGGAGGGCTACACCTTC. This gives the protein CASSYPREGYTF.

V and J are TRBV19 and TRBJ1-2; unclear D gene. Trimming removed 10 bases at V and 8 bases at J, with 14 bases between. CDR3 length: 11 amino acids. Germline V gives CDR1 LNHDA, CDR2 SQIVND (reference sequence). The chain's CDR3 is CATTEGLGYTF. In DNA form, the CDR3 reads TGTGCCACCACAGAGGGTCTCGGCTACACCTTC.

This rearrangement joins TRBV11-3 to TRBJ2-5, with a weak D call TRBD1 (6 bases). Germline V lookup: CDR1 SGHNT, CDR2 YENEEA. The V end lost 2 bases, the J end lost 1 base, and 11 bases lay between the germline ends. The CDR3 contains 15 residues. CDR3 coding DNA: TGTGCCAGCAGCTTAAGACAGGTTTTCCAAGAGACCCAGTACTTC. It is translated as CASSLRQVFQETQYF.

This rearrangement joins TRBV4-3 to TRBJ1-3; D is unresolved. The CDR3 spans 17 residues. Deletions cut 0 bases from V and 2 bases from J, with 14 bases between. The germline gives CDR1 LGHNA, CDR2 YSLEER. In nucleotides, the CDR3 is TGCGCCAGCAGCCAAGAGAGGTACGGAGCCGCTGGAAACACCATATATTTT. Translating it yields CASSQERYGAAGNTIYF.

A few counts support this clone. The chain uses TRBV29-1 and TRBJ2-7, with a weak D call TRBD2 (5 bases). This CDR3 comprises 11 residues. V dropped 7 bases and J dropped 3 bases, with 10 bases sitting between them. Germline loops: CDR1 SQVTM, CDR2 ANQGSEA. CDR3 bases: TGCAGCGCCGGGAACGGCTACGAGCAGTACGTC. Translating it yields CSAGNGYEQYV.

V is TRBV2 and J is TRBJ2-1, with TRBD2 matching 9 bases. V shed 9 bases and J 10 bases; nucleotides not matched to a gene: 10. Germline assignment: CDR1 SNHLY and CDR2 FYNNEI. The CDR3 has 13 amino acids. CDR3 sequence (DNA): TGTGCCAGTCGCAGCGGGGGGCTGGGCGAGCAGTTCTTC. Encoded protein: CASRSGGLGEQFF.

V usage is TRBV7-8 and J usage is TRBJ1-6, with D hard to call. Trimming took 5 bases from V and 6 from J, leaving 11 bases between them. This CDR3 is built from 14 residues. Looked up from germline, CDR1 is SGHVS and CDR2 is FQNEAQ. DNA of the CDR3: TGTGCCAGCAGCGGCGGGCCAATTAATTCACCCCTCCACTTT. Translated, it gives CASSGGPINSPLHF. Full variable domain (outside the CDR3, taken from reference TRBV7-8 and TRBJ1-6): GAGVSQSPRYKVAKRGQDVALRCDPISGHVSLFWYQQALGQGPEFLTYFQNEAQLDKSGLPSDRFFAERPEGSVSTLKIQRTQQEDSAVYLCASSGGPINSPLHFGNGTRLTVT.

CDR3 in amino acids: CASSYFRWSSYEQYF. CDR3 DNA sequence: TGTGCCAGCAGTTACTTCAGATGGAGCTCCTACGAGCAGTACTTC. The chain joins TRBV6-2 or TRBV6-3 to TRBJ2-7; no reliable D call. The CDR3 is 15 residues long. Germline V gives CDR1 MNHEY, CDR2 SVGEGT. Trimming took 1 base from V and 0 from J, leaving 10 bases between them.

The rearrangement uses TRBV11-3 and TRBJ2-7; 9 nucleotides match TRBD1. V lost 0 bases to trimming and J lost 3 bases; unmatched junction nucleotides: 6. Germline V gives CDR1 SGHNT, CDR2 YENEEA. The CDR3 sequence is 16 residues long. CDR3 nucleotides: TGTGCCAGCAGCTTAGAGAAAACAGGGGGCGACTACGAGCAGTACTTC. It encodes CASSLEKTGGDYEQYF.

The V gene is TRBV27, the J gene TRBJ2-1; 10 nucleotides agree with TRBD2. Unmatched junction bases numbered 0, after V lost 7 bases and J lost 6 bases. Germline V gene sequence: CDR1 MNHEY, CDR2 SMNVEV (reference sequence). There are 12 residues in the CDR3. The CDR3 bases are TGTGCCAGCAAGCGGGGGGGCAATGAGCAGTTCTTC. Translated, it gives CASKRGGNEQFF.

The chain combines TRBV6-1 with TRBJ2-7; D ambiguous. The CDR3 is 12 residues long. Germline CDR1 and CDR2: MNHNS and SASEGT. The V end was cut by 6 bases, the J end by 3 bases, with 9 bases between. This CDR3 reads CASSEHRYEQYV. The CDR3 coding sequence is TGTGCCAGCAGCGAGCATCGCTACGAGCAGTACGTC.

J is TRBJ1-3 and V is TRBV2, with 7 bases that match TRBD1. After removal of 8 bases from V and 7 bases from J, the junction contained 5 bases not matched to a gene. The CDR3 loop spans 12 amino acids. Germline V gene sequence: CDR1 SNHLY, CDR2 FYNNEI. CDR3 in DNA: TGTGCCAGCGAATCAGGGGGGAACACCATATATTTT. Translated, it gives CASESGGNTIYF.

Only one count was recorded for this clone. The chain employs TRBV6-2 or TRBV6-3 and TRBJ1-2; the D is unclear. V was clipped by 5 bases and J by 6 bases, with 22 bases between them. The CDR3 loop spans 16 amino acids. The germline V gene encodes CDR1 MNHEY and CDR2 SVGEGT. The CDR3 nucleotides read TGTGCCAGCAGTCAGGATGGACTTCCCGGGGAAGATGGCTACACCTTC. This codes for CASSQDGLPGEDGYTF.

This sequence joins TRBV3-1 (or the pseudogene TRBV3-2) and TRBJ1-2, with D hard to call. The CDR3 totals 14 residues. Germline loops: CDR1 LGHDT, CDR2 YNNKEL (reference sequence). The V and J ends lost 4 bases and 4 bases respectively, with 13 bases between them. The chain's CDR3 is CASSPPRGAYGYTF. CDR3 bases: TGTGCCAGCAGCCCCCCCCGCGGAGCCTATGGCTACACCTTC.

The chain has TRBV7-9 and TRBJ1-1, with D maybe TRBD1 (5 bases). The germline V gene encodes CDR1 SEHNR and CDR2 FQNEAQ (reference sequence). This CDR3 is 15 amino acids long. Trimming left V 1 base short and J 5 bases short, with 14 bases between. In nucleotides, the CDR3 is TGTGCCAGCAGCTTAGGAAGGGGAATAATGACTGAAGCTTTCTTT. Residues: CASSLGRGIMTEAFF.

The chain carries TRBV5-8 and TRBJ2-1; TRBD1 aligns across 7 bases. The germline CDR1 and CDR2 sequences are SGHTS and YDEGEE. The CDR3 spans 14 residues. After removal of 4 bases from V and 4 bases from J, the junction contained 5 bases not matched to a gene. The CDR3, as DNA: TGTGCCAGCAGCCCAATGGACAGGTACAATGAGCAGTTCTTC. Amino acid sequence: CASSPMDRYNEQFF. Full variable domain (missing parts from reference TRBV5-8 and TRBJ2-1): EAGVTQSPTHLIKTRGQQATLRCSPISGHTSVYWYQQALGLGLQFLLWYDEGEERNRGNFPPRFSGRQFPNYSSELNVNALELEDSALYLCASSPMDRYNEQFFGPGTRLTVL.

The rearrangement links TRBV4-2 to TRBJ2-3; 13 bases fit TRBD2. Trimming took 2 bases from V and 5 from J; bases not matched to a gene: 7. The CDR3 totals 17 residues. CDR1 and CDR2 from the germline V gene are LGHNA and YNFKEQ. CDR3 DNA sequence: TGTGCCAGCAGCCAACCAACTAGCGGGGGGGCCGGAGATACGCAGTATTTT. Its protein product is CASSQPTSGGAGDTQYF.

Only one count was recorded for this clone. CDR3 nucleotide sequence: TGTGCCAGTAGGGCGCCGGGACATGACGCTTCACCCCTCCACTTT. Its translation is CASRAPGHDASPLHF. The chain has TRBV19 and TRBJ1-6; tentative D call: TRBD1 (6 bases). Germline CDR1 and CDR2: LNHDA and SQIVND (reference sequence). V was shortened by 6 bases and J by 9 bases, with 18 bases between the two germline ends. The CDR3 length is 15 residues.